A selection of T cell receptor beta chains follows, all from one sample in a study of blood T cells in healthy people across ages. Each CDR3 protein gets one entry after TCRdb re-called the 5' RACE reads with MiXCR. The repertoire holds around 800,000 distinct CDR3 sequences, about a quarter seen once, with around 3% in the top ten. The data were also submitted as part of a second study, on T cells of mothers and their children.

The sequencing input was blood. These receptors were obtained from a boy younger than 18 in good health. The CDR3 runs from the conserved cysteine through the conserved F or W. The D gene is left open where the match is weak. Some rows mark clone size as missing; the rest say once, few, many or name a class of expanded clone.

CDR3nt: TGCAGTGCCAACCACCATGACTACCAAGAGACCCAGTACTTC
CDR3aa: CSANHHDYQETQYF
v_gene: TRBV20-1
d_gene: NA
j_gene: TRBJ2-5
abundance: NA

CDR3nt: TGCGCCAGCAGCCGACCCAGGGGTGGGTACACTGAAGCTTTCTTT
CDR3aa: CASSRPRGGYTEAFF
v_gene: TRBV5-1
d_gene: NA
j_gene: TRBJ1-1
abundance: NA

CDR3nt: TGTGCCAGCAGTCGGGGACAGGGCAACTCTGGAAACACCATATATTTT
CDR3aa: CASSRGQGNSGNTIYF
v_gene: TRBV6-1
d_gene: TRBD1
j_gene: TRBJ1-3
abundance: NA

CDR3nt: TGCAGCGTTGAACCCAGGCTCCAAGAGACCCAGTACTTC
CDR3aa: CSVEPRLQETQYF
v_gene: TRBV29-1
d_gene: NA
j_gene: TRBJ2-5
abundance: NA

CDR3nt: TGTGCCTCCAGCGGGGGGTCGAATGAGCAGTTCTTC
CDR3aa: CASSGGSNEQFF
v_gene: TRBV10-3
d_gene: TRBD2
j_gene: TRBJ2-1
abundance: few

CDR3nt: TGTGCCACCAGCAGGCGGGCGGGGGAAAAACTGTTTTTT
CDR3aa: CATSRRAGEKLFF
v_gene: TRBV15
d_gene: NA
j_gene: TRBJ1-4
abundance: few

CDR3nt: TGTGCCACCAGTGATCACAGGGGGCGGGGAGATGGCTACACCTTC
CDR3aa: CATSDHRGRGDGYTF
v_gene: TRBV24-1
d_gene: TRBD1
j_gene: TRBJ1-2
abundance: NA

CDR3nt: TGCGCCAGCAGCTTGGGACCGTATACAGATACGCAGTATTTT
CDR3aa: CASSLGPYTDTQYF
v_gene: TRBV5-1
d_gene: NA
j_gene: TRBJ2-3
abundance: few

CDR3nt: TGTGCCAGCAGTGAAGAGAGGGGGAACTATGGCTACACCTTC
CDR3aa: CASSEERGNYGYTF
v_gene: TRBV6-1
d_gene: NA
j_gene: TRBJ1-2
abundance: NA

CDR3nt: TGTGCCAGCAGGGGGCCCAACAATGAGCAGTTCTTC
CDR3aa: CASRGPNNEQFF
v_gene: TRBV28
d_gene: NA
j_gene: TRBJ2-1
abundance: NA

CDR3nt: TGTGCCAGCAGTCCTGCGGGGACTAGCGGGTTACAAGAGACCCAGTACTTC
CDR3aa: CASSPAGTSGLQETQYF
v_gene: TRBV4-2
d_gene: TRBD2
j_gene: TRBJ2-5
abundance: NA

CDR3nt: TGTGCCAGCAGCAGGGGACTAGCGGGGGCCCCCTACAATGAGCAGTTCTTC
CDR3aa: CASSRGLAGAPYNEQFF
v_gene: TRBV7-8
d_gene: TRBD2
j_gene: TRBJ2-1
abundance: NA

CDR3nt: TGTGCCAGCAGCTCAACCGGGACTAGCGGCTACGAGCAGTACTTC
CDR3aa: CASSSTGTSGYEQYF
v_gene: TRBV7-8
d_gene: TRBD2
j_gene: TRBJ2-7
abundance: NA

CDR3nt: TGCGCCAGCAGCTCGGGGGGGCCCTATGGCTACACCTTC
CDR3aa: CASSSGGPYGYTF
v_gene: TRBV5-1
d_gene: NA
j_gene: TRBJ1-2
abundance: few

CDR3nt: TGCGCCAGCAGCCCTTTGGATGGGGCCACAGATACGCAGTATTTT
CDR3aa: CASSPLDGATDTQYF
v_gene: TRBV4-1
d_gene: NA
j_gene: TRBJ2-3
abundance: few

CDR3nt: TGTGCCAGCAGCCAGCTAGCGGGGGGGCCCCTCGGTACGCAGTATTTT
CDR3aa: CASSQLAGGPLGTQYF
v_gene: TRBV7-2
d_gene: TRBD2
j_gene: TRBJ2-3
abundance: NA

CDR3nt: TGCAGTGCTAGGGCAACCTACGAGCAGTACTTC
CDR3aa: CSARATYEQYF
v_gene: TRBV20-1
d_gene: NA
j_gene: TRBJ2-7
abundance: few

CDR3nt: TGTGCCAGCAGGGGGGACAGGGCTACCTACGAGCAGTACTTC
CDR3aa: CASRGDRATYEQYF
v_gene: TRBV12-3/TRBV12-4
d_gene: TRBD1
j_gene: TRBJ2-7
abundance: few

CDR3nt: TGTGCCAGCATGAACGGGGTACCCCCCCTTTACGAGCAGTACTTC
CDR3aa: CASMNGVPPLYEQYF
v_gene: TRBV28
d_gene: NA
j_gene: TRBJ2-7
abundance: NA

CDR3nt: TGTGCCAGCAGCCAGATCAAACAGGGACGTGGACAGCCCCAGCATTTT
CDR3aa: CASSQIKQGRGQPQHF
v_gene: TRBV7-3
d_gene: NA
j_gene: TRBJ1-5
abundance: NA

CDR3nt: TGTGCCAGCAGTGAGCCGGGGGTGCGGTACGAGCAGTACTTC
CDR3aa: CASSEPGVRYEQYF
v_gene: TRBV2
d_gene: NA
j_gene: TRBJ2-7
abundance: NA

CDR3nt: TGTGCCAGCAGTTTATCGGGGGGTTATGAAAAACTGTTTTTT
CDR3aa: CASSLSGGYEKLFF
v_gene: TRBV28
d_gene: NA
j_gene: TRBJ1-4
abundance: many

CDR3nt: TGTGCCAGCAGCTTTCGACTAGGCTCCTACAATAAGCAGTTCTTC
CDR3aa: CASSFRLGSYNKQFF
v_gene: TRBV7-2
d_gene: NA
j_gene: TRBJ2-1
abundance: NA

CDR3nt: TGCGCCAGCAGCTTGGGATCTAGCGGAAACACAGATACGCAGTATTTT
CDR3aa: CASSLGSSGNTDTQYF
v_gene: TRBV5-1
d_gene: TRBD2
j_gene: TRBJ2-3
abundance: NA

CDR3nt: TGTGCCAGTAGTTCCGGAGACAGGGTTTCCGAGCAGTACTTC
CDR3aa: CASSSGDRVSEQYF
v_gene: TRBV19
d_gene: TRBD1
j_gene: TRBJ2-7
abundance: NA

CDR3nt: TGTGCCAGCATTCTACAGGAGATGAACACTGAAGCTTTCTTT
CDR3aa: CASILQEMNTEAFF
v_gene: TRBV12-3/TRBV12-4
d_gene: NA
j_gene: TRBJ1-1
abundance: few

CDR3nt: TGTGCCAGCAGTTTGCCCCGGGACTCCTACGAGCAGTACTTC
CDR3aa: CASSLPRDSYEQYF
v_gene: TRBV28
d_gene: NA
j_gene: TRBJ2-7
abundance: once

CDR3nt: TGTGCCATCAGTGAGGGGACTGGTGGGAAGACCCAGTACTTC
CDR3aa: CAISEGTGGKTQYF
v_gene: TRBV10-3
d_gene: NA
j_gene: TRBJ2-5
abundance: few

CDR3nt: TGCGCCAGCAGACCGGGGTGGAGGACAACTAATGAAAAACTGTTTTTT
CDR3aa: CASRPGWRTTNEKLFF
v_gene: TRBV5-1
d_gene: NA
j_gene: TRBJ1-4
abundance: few

CDR3nt: TGCGCCAGCAGCTCCGGGACAGGGGATTTTCCCCAAGAGACCCAGTACTTC
CDR3aa: CASSSGTGDFPQETQYF
v_gene: TRBV5-1
d_gene: TRBD1
j_gene: TRBJ2-5
abundance: few

CDR3nt: TGTGCCAGCAGCTTTTTCTTCCGGTTTCAAGAGACCCAGTACTTC
CDR3aa: CASSFFFRFQETQYF
v_gene: TRBV7-9
d_gene: NA
j_gene: TRBJ2-5
abundance: NA

CDR3nt: TGTGCCATTGAGCTAGGAGGGGGGGAGCAGTACTTC
CDR3aa: CAIELGGGEQYF
v_gene: TRBV10-3
d_gene: NA
j_gene: TRBJ2-7
abundance: NA

CDR3nt: TGTGCCAGCAGCCCCCGGCGAGGTCCCCTAGCGGGGGTTGTCGGGGAGCTGTTTTTT
CDR3aa: CASSPRRGPLAGVVGELFF
v_gene: TRBV3-1
d_gene: TRBD2
j_gene: TRBJ2-2
abundance: few

CDR3nt: TGTGCCAGCAGCCAAGAAGTGGTCTACACAGATACGCAGTATTTT
CDR3aa: CASSQEVVYTDTQYF
v_gene: TRBV3-1
d_gene: NA
j_gene: TRBJ2-3
abundance: few

CDR3nt: TGCAGTGCACCAGGAGCGGGGTTATACGAGCAGTACTTC
CDR3aa: CSAPGAGLYEQYF
v_gene: TRBV20-1
d_gene: TRBD2
j_gene: TRBJ2-7
abundance: NA

CDR3nt: TGCAGCGCCGACACTTCGAACACTGAAGCTTTCTTT
CDR3aa: CSADTSNTEAFF
v_gene: TRBV29-1
d_gene: NA
j_gene: TRBJ1-1
abundance: NA

CDR3nt: TGTGCCAGCAGTTTAGTTCTTCTAGTTGGGGGAAATGAGCAGTTCTTC
CDR3aa: CASSLVLLVGGNEQFF
v_gene: TRBV27
d_gene: NA
j_gene: TRBJ2-1
abundance: NA

CDR3nt: TGTGCCAGCTCACCAAAAGGCGCCAGTTTGTACGAGCAGTACTTC
CDR3aa: CASSPKGASLYEQYF
v_gene: TRBV18
d_gene: NA
j_gene: TRBJ2-7
abundance: few

CDR3nt: TGTGCCAGCAGCCCCCACGACAGGGTTCGAGGCCCCTCTAGCACAGATACGCAGTATTTT
CDR3aa: CASSPHDRVRGPSSTDTQYF
v_gene: TRBV4-2
d_gene: TRBD1
j_gene: TRBJ2-3
abundance: few

CDR3nt: TGTGCCAGCAGCTTGGCAGGGCGAGAACAGCCCCAGCATTTT
CDR3aa: CASSLAGREQPQHF
v_gene: TRBV5-6
d_gene: NA
j_gene: TRBJ1-5
abundance: NA

CDR3nt: TGTGCCAGCAGCTTGGGTCTAGCGGGGACAGATACGCAGTATTTT
CDR3aa: CASSLGLAGTDTQYF
v_gene: TRBV5-1
d_gene: TRBD2
j_gene: TRBJ2-3
abundance: many

CDR3nt: TGCAGTGCTATTGGACCAGGGGTCCAAGAGACCCAGTACTTC
CDR3aa: CSAIGPGVQETQYF
v_gene: TRBV20-1
d_gene: NA
j_gene: TRBJ2-5
abundance: NA

CDR3nt: TGTGCCAGCAGTTTAGCGCGGATCCAAGAGACCCAGTACTTC
CDR3aa: CASSLARIQETQYF
v_gene: TRBV12-3/TRBV12-4
d_gene: NA
j_gene: TRBJ2-5
abundance: NA

CDR3nt: TGCGCCAGCTCCGATACTAGCGGGGCCAACACCGGGGAGCTGTTTTTT
CDR3aa: CASSDTSGANTGELFF
v_gene: TRBV10-2
d_gene: TRBD2
j_gene: TRBJ2-2
abundance: NA

CDR3nt: TGTGCCAGCAGTGGATCCTCACGGGCAGGGTCTCAAGAGACCCAGTACTTC
CDR3aa: CASSGSSRAGSQETQYF
v_gene: TRBV25-1
d_gene: NA
j_gene: TRBJ2-5
abundance: many

CDR3nt: TGTGCCAGCTCCCCCCCAGGGCTACCACTAGGCTCGGATGAGCAGTTCTTC
CDR3aa: CASSPPGLPLGSDEQFF
v_gene: TRBV18
d_gene: NA
j_gene: TRBJ2-1
abundance: few

CDR3nt: TGTGCCAGCAGCCAAGAGGGTAGGCGGACCCAGTACTTC
CDR3aa: CASSQEGRRTQYF
v_gene: TRBV3-1
d_gene: NA
j_gene: TRBJ2-5
abundance: many

CDR3nt: TGTGCCAGCAGCCCCAAGTTATTTAGGCTTAGGCCAAGGAAAGCCGAGCAGTACTTC
CDR3aa: CASSPKLFRLRPRKAEQYF
v_gene: TRBV21-1
d_gene: NA
j_gene: TRBJ2-7
abundance: once